What follows are 10 T cell receptor beta chains derived from one specimen sequenced in a study of lung T cells in sarcoidosis with Löfgren's syndrome. In TCRdb, the reads were re-called with MiXCR into one record per CDR3 protein. Of fewer than 25,000 distinct CDR3 sequences detected, under 25% appear once; the ten largest clones hold approximately 0.76%. Material for sequencing was CD4+ T cells from bronchoalveolar lavage. All receptors come from a human donor with sarcoidosis (Löfgren's syndrome or another form), or a control subject (not recorded which).

This clonotype occurred many times. CDR3 sequence reads: CASSSGTSHSEQFF. In nucleotides, the CDR3 is TGTGCCAGTAGTAGCGGGACTAGCCACAGTGAGCAGTTCTTC. J is TRBJ2-1 and V is TRBV19, with 9 bases lining up with TRBD2. CDR3 size: 14 residues. Per germline, CDR1 LNHDA and CDR2 SQIVND (reference sequence). With 4 bases clipped from V and 9 bases from J, the junction kept 7 bases outside the gene matches.

This clonotype is categorized as medium-sized (0.01 to 0.1%). J is TRBJ2-1 and V is TRBV6-9; 8 bases align to TRBD1. Germline values: CDR1 MNHGY, CDR2 SVAAGI. Germline trimming cut 7 bases from V and 7 bases from J; bases unmatched to any gene: 15. This CDR3 region has 16 residues. The CDR3 region is CASNTQAGTGVNEQFF. The CDR3 bases are TGTGCCAGCAATACTCAAGCCGGGACAGGCGTAAATGAGCAGTTCTTC.

This clonotype counts as medium-sized. The chain has TRBV28 and TRBJ1-5; TRBD1 might be the D (5 bases). CDR3 length: 14 residues. Germline V gene lookup returns CDR1 MDHEN and CDR2 SYDVKM. V lost 4 bases to trimming and J lost 3 bases, with 10 bases between them. The DNA for the CDR3 is TGTGCCAGCAGTTCTGGGGGACTCAATCAGCCCCAGCATTTT. The encoded protein is CASSSGGLNQPQHF.

Ten or more counts support this clonotype. J is TRBJ2-1 and V is TRBV20-1; D is undetermined. Germline V CDR1 and CDR2: DFQATT, SNEGSKA (reference sequence). The V gene lost 6 bases and the J gene lost 7 bases, with 7 bases spanning the gap. The CDR3 covers 10 residues. This chain's CDR3 is CSARWNEQFF. CDR3 in DNA: TGCAGTGCGCGGTGGAATGAGCAGTTCTTC.

This clonotype was counted at least ten times. The chain uses TRBV7-9 and TRBJ2-1; TRBD2 is a possible D gene (6 bases). The germline gives CDR1 SEHNR, CDR2 FQNEAQ (reference sequence). CDR3 length equals 15 residues. V lost 1 base to trimming and J lost 4 bases, with 11 bases between them. CDR3 in DNA: TGTGCCAGCAGCTTAGGGCGGGGTCTATACAATGAGCAGTTCTTC. Its protein is CASSLGRGLYNEQFF.

On this clonotype: A read error may explain this, as a much larger clone is one base away. In this CDR3 the conserved last residue, phenylalanine or tryptophan, is missing, so a read error is likely. The DNA is left out, because the CDR3 cannot be placed on it with certainty; the CDR3 is given as TCRdb lists it. V and J are TRBV7-2 and TRBJ2-5; whether TRBD1, the table's D call, matches the DNA was not checked. The CDR3 is 15 residues long, ends included. Germline CDR1 is SGHTA and CDR2 is FQGNSA. CDR3: CASSFHPGRVETQYS.

There are many counts of this clonotype. The chain links TRBV20-1 to TRBJ2-6; no clear D. The CDR3 contains 18 residues. Trimming left V 3 bases short and J 0 bases short, with 18 bases between. Germline V gene sequence: CDR1 DFQATT, CDR2 SNEGSKA (reference sequence). For the CDR3, the DNA is TGCAGTGCTAGTACCCCCTTCAGCGCTAGCTCTGGGGCCAACGTCCTGACTTTC. It encodes CSASTPFSASSGANVLTF.

This clonotype was detected ten times or more. The gene calls are TRBV20-1 and TRBJ2-2; 9 bases align to TRBD1. With 6 bases clipped from V and 1 base from J, the junction kept 0 bases outside the gene matches. The CDR3 loop spans 13 amino acids. Germline CDR1 is DFQATT and CDR2 is SNEGSKA (reference sequence). The CDR3 is CSAGQGNTGELFF. The CDR3 DNA reads TGCAGTGCGGGACAGGGGAACACCGGGGAGCTGTTTTTT.

As to this clonotype: A clone one base away is much larger, so this may be a read error. V gene TRBV7-9 combines with J gene TRBJ2-7; 12 nucleotides line up with TRBD2. CDR1 is SEHNR, CDR2 FQNEAQ, per germline (reference sequence). The CDR3 is 15 residues long. CDR3 sequence: CASSTGLAGSYEQHF. In DNA, the CDR3 is TGTGCCAGCAGCACAGGACTAGCGGGGTCCTACGAGCAGCACTTC.

This clonotype is medium-sized in the sample. This chain joins TRBV15 and TRBJ1-5; TRBD1 matches 9 bases. CDR3 size: 13 residues. The germline gives CDR1 LNHNV, CDR2 YYDKDF (reference sequence). V dropped 2 bases and J dropped 9; count of bases not matched to a gene: 2. The CDR3 nucleotides read TGTGCCACCAGCAGACCGGGACAGGGGCCCCAGCATTTT. Translation gives CATSRPGQGPQHF.